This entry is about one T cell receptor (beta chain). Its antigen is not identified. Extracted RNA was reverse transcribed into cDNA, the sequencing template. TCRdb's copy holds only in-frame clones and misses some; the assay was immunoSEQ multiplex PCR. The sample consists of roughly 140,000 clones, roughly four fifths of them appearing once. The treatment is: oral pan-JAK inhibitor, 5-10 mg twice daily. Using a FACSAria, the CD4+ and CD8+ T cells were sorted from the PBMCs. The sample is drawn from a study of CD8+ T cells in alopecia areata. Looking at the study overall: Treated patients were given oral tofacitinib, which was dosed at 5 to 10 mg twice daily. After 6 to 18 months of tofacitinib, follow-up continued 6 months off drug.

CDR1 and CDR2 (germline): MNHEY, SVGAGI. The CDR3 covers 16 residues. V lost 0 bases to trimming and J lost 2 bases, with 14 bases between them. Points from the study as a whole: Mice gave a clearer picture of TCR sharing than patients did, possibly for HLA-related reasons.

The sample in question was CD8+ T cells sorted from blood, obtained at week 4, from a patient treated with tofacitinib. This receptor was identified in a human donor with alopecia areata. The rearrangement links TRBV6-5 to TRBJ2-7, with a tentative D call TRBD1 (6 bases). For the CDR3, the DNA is TGTGCCAGCAGTTACTCGAGAGGACAGAGAACCTACGAGCAGTACTTC. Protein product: CASSYSRGQRTYEQYF.